This T cell receptor beta chain was documented in a study of shared clonotypes between healthy human individuals. Generated by immunoSEQ multiplex PCR, the TCRdb table keeps only in-frame clones and is missing some. The profile covers 2 million to 3 million clones, with approximately 94% appearing a single time and approximately 0.37% taken by the ten largest. With respect to this clone: The antigen is not known.

CD45RA+ naive and CD45RA-negative memory subsets were separated from CD4+ cells. Overall study results and limits: In contrast to clonotypes shared by all four donors, non-shared clonotypes had lower generation probabilities. The study generally estimated greater richness for naive than memory subsets.

V shed 8 bases and J 2 bases; nucleotides not matched to a gene: 13. The CDR3 has 16 amino acids. Germline V gene sequence: CDR1 MDHEN, CDR2 SYDVKM. This sequence joins TRBV28 and TRBJ2-7; 9 bases agree with TRBD1. Sequenced sample: naive CD4+ T cells from PBMCs. Stated subset: CD45RA+ positively selected. The receptor's source is a man aged 18 to 29 in good health. Some clones in this sample may be carry-over from other donors' samples. The CDR3 protein is CASGDLPGQGTYEQYF. The CDR3 nucleotides are TGTGCCAGCGGGGATTTACCGGGACAGGGAACCTACGAGCAGTACTTC. The full variable domain, in which reference TRBV28 and TRBJ2-7 provide the parts outside the CDR3, is DVKVTQSSRYLVKRTGEKVFLECVQDMDHENMFWYRQDPGLGLRLIYFSYDVKMKEKGDIPEGYSVSREKKERFSLILESASTNQTSMYLCASGDLPGQGTYEQYFGPGTRLTVT.